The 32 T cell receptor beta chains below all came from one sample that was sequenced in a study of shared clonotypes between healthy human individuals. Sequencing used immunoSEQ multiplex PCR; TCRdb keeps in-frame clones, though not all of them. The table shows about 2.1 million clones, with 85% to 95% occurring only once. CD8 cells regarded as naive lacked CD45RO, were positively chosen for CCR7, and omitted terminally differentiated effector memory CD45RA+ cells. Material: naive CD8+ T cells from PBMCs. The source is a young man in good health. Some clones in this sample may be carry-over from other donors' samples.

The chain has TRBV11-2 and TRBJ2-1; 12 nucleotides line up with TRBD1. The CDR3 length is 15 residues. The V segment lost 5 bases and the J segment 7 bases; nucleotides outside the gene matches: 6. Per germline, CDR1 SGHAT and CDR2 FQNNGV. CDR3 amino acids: CASSIGTGGLNEQFF. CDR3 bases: TGTGCCAGCAGCATCGGGACAGGGGGCTTGAATGAGCAGTTCTTC.

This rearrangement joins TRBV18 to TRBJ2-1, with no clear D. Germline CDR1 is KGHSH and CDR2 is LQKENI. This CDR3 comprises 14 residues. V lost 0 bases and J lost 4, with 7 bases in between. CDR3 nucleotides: TGTGCCAGCTCACCACCGGCAGATTACAATGAGCAGTTCTTC. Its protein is CASSPPADYNEQFF.

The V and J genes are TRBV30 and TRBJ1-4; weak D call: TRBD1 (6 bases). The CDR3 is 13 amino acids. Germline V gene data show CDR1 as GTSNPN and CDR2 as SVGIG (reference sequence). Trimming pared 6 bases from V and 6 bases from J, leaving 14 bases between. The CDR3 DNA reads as TGTGCCTGTTCCGGGGGCGACTATGAAAAACTGTTTTTT. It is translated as CACSGGDYEKLFF.

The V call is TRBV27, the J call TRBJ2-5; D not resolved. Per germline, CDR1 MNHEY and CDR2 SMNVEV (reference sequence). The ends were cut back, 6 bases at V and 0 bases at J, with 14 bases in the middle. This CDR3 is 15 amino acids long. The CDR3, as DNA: TGTGCCAGCAGACCGTCGGCGGAGTACCAAGAGACCCAGTACTTC. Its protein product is CASRPSAEYQETQYF.

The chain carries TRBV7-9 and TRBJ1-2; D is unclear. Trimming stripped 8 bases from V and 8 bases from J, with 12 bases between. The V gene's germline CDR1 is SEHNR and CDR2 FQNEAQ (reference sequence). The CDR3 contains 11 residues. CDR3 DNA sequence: TGTGCCAGCCGGGCCGCGGGCGGCTACACCTTC. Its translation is CASRAAGGYTF.

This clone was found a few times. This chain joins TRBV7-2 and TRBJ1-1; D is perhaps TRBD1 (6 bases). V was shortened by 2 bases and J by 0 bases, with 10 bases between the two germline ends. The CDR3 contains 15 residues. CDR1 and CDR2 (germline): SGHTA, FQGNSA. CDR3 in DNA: TGTGCCAGCAGCTTAACAGGGTGGCTGAACACTGAAGCTTTCTTT. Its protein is CASSLTGWLNTEAFF.

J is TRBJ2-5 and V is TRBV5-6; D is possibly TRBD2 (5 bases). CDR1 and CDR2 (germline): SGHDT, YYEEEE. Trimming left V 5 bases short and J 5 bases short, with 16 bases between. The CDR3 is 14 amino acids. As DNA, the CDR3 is TGTGCCAGCAGGCGGATCCGGGGTTGGGAGACCCAGTACTTC. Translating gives CASRRIRGWETQYF.

The CDR3 bases are TGCGCCAGCAGCTTGGTTCCGGAAGAGTACGAGCAGTACTTC. Translation gives CASSLVPEEYEQYF. The chain recombines TRBV5-1 with TRBJ2-7; D not resolved. Germline loops: CDR1 SGHRS, CDR2 YFSETQ. V was shortened by 0 bases and J by 4 bases, with 11 bases between the two germline ends. The CDR3 is 14 residues long.

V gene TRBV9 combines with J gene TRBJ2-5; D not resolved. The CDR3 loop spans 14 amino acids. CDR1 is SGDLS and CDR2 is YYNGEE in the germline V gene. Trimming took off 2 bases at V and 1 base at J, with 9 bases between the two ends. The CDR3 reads CASSVTSSQETQYF. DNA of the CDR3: TGTGCCAGCAGCGTGACTTCCAGCCAAGAGACCCAGTACTTC.

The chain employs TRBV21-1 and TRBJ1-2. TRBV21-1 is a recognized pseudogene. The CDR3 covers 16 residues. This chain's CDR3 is CASSKSPRVGLYGYTF. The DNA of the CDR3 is TGTGCCAGCAGCAAATCCCCCCGGGTAGGGCTCTATGGCTACACCTTC.

The CDR3 reads CASSAWEIQETQYF. The CDR3 DNA reads as TGTGCCAGCAGCGCCTGGGAGATTCAAGAGACCCAGTACTTC. The chain uses TRBV9 and TRBJ2-5; tentatively, D is TRBD2 (5 bases). CDR3 length: 14 residues. V dropped 3 bases and J dropped 2 bases, with 11 bases sitting between them. Germline CDR1 SGDLS, CDR2 YYNGEE.

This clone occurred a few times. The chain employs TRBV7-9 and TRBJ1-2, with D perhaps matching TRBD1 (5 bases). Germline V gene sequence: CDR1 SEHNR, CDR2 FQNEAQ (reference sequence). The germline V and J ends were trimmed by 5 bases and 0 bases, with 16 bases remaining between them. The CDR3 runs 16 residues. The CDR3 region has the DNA TGTGCCAGCAGCCTCGCTTGGGGGGAACCTAACTATGGCTACACCTTC. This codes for CASSLAWGEPNYGYTF. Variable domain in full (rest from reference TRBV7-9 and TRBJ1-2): DTGVSQNPRHKITKRGQNVTFRCDPISEHNRLYWYRQTLGQGPEFLTYFQNEAQLEKSRLLSDRFSAERPKGSFSTLEIQRTEQGDSAMYLCASSLAWGEPNYGYTFGSGTRLTVV.

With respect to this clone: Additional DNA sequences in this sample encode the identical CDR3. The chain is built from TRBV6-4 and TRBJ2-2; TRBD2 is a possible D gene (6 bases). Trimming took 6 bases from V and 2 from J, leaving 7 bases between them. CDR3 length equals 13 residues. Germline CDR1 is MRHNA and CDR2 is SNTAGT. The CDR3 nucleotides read TGTGCCAGCAGCGCGGGAAACACCGGGGAGCTGTTTTTT. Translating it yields CASSAGNTGELFF.

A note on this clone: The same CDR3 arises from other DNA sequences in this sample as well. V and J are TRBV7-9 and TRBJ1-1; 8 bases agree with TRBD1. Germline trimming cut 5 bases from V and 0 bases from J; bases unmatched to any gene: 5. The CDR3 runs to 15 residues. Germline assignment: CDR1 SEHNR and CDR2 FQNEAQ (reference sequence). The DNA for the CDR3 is TGTGCCAGCAGCCTCAGACAGGGGCTGAACACTGAAGCTTTCTTT. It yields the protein CASSLRQGLNTEAFF.

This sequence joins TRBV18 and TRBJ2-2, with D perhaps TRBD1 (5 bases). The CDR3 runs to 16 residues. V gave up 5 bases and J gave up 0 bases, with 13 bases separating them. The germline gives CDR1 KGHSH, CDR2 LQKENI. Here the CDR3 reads CASSSLDSPNTGELFF. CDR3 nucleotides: TGTGCCAGCTCATCCCTCGACAGCCCGAACACCGGGGAGCTGTTTTTT.

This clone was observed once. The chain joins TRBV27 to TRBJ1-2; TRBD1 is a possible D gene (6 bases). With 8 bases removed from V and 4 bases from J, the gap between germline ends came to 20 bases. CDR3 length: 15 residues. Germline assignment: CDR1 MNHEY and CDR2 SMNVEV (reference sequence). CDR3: CASPRQVGSFYGYTF. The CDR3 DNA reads TGTGCCAGCCCTCGACAGGTCGGGAGTTTCTATGGCTACACCTTC.

The CDR3, as DNA: TGCGCCAGCAGCCATCCCGGGAGGACAGATACGCAGTATTTT. Its protein product is CASSHPGRTDTQYF. The chain uses TRBV4-3 and TRBJ2-3; the match to TRBD2 covers 7 bases. Germline values: CDR1 LGHNA, CDR2 YSLEER. With V trimmed by 3 bases and J by 3 bases, 3 bases remained unmatched. The CDR3 is 14 residues long.

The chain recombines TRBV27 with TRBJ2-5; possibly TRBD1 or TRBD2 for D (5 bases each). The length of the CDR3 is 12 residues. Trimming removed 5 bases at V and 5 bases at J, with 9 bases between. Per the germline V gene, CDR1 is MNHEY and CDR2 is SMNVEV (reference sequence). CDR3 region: CASSGGRETQYF. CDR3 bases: TGTGCCAGCAGTGGGGGTAGGGAGACCCAGTACTTC.

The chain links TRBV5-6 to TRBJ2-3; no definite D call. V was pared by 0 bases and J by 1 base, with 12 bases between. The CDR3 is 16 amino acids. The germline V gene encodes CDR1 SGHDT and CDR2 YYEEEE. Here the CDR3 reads CASSLVASGGTDTQYF. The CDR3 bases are TGTGCCAGCAGCTTGGTGGCTAGTGGGGGCACAGATACGCAGTATTTT.

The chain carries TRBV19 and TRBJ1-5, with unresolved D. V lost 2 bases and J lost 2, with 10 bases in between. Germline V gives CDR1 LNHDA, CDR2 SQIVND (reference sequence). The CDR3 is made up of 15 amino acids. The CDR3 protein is CASSIPPRGNQPQHF. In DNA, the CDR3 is TGTGCCAGTAGTATACCACCCCGTGGCAATCAGCCCCAGCATTTT.

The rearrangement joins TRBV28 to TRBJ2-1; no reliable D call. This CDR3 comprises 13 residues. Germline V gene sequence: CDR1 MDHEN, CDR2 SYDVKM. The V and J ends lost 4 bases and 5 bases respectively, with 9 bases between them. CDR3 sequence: CASSSKRHNEQFF. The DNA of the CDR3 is TGTGCCAGCAGTTCTAAGCGCCACAATGAGCAGTTCTTC.

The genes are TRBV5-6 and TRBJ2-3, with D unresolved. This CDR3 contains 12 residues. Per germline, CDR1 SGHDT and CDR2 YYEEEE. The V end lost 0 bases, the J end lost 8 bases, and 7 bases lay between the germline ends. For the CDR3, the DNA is TGTGCCAGCAGCTTGGATGGCGTTACGCAGTATTTT. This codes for CASSLDGVTQYF.

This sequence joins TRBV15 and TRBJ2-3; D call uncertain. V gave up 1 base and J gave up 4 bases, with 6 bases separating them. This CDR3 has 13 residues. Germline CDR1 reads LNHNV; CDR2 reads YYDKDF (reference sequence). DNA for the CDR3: TGTGCCACCAGCAGAGTCGCGCCAGATACGCAGTATTTT. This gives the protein CATSRVAPDTQYF.

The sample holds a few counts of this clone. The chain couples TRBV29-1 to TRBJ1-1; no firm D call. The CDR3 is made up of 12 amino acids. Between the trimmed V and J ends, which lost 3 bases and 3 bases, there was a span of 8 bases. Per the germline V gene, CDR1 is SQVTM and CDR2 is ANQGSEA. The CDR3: CSVELRDTEAFF. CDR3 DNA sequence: TGCAGCGTTGAGTTGAGAGACACTGAAGCTTTCTTT.

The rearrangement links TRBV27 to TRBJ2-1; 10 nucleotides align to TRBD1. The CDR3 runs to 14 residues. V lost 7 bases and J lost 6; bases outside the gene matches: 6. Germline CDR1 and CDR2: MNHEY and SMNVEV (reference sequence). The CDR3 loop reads CASTRQGAGNEQFF. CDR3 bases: TGTGCCAGCACGAGACAGGGGGCAGGCAATGAGCAGTTCTTC.

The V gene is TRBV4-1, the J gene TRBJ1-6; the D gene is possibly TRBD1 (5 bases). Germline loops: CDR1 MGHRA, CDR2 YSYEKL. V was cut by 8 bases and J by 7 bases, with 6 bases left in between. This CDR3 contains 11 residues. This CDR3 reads CASGGNSPLHF. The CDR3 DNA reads TGCGCCAGCGGGGGGAATTCACCCCTCCACTTT.

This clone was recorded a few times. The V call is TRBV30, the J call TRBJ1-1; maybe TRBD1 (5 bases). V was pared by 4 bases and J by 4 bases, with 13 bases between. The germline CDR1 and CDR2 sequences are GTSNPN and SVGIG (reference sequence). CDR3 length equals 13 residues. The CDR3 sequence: CAWNIGGGTEAFF. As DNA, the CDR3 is TGTGCCTGGAATATCGGCGGGGGCACTGAAGCTTTCTTT. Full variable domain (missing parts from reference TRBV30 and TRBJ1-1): SQTIHQWPATLVQPVGSPLSLECTVEGTSNPNLYWYRQAAGRGLQLLFYSVGIGQISSEVPQNLSASRPQDRQFILSSKKLLLSDSGFYLCAWNIGGGTEAFFGQGTRLTVV.

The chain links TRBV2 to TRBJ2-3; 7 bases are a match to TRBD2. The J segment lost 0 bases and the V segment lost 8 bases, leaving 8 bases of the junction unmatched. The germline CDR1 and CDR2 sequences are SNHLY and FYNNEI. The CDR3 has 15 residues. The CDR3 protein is CASPPLADSTDTQYF. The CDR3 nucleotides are TGTGCCAGCCCCCCCCTAGCGGACAGCACAGATACGCAGTATTTT.

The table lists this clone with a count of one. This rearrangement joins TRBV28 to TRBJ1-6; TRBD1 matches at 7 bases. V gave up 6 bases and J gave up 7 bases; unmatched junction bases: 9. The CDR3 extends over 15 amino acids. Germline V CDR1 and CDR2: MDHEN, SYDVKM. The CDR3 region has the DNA TGTGCCAGCAGGATCTCCGGGACAGACAATTCACCCCTCCACTTT. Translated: CASRISGTDNSPLHF.

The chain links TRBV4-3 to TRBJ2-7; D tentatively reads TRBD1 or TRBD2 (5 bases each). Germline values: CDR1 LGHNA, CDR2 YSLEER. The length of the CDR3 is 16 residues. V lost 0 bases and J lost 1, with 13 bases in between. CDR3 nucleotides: TGCGCCAGCAGCCAAGACCGGGACGTAATATCCTACGAGCAGTACTTC. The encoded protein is CASSQDRDVISYEQYF.

The CDR3 DNA reads as TGTGCCAGTAGTATGGGACAGGGAGGCTCCTACGAGCAGTACTTC. Its translation: CASSMGQGGSYEQYF. V is TRBV19 and J is TRBJ2-7; 9 bases fit TRBD1. CDR1 LNHDA and CDR2 SQIVND come from the germline V gene (reference sequence). V trimming: 3 bases; J trimming: 0 bases; junction bases outside the gene matches: 3. CDR3 length: 15 amino acids.

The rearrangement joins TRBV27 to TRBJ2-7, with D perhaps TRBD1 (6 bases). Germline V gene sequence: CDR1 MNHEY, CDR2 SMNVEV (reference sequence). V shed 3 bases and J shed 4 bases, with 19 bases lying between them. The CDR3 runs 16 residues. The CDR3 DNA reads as TGTGCCAGCAGTTTCTTGGGGGCGGGTGCCACGTACGAGCAGTACTTC. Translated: CASSFLGAGATYEQYF.